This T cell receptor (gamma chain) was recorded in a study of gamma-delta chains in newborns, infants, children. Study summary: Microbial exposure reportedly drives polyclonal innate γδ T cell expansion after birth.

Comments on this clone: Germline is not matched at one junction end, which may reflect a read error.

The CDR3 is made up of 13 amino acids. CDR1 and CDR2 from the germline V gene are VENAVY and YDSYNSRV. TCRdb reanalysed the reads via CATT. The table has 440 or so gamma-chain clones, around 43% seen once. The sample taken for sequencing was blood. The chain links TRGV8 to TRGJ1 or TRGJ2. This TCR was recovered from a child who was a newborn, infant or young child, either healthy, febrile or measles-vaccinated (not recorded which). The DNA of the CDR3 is TGTGCCGCCTGGGTTTCGAATTATTATAAGAAACTCTTT. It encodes CAAWVSNYYKKLF.